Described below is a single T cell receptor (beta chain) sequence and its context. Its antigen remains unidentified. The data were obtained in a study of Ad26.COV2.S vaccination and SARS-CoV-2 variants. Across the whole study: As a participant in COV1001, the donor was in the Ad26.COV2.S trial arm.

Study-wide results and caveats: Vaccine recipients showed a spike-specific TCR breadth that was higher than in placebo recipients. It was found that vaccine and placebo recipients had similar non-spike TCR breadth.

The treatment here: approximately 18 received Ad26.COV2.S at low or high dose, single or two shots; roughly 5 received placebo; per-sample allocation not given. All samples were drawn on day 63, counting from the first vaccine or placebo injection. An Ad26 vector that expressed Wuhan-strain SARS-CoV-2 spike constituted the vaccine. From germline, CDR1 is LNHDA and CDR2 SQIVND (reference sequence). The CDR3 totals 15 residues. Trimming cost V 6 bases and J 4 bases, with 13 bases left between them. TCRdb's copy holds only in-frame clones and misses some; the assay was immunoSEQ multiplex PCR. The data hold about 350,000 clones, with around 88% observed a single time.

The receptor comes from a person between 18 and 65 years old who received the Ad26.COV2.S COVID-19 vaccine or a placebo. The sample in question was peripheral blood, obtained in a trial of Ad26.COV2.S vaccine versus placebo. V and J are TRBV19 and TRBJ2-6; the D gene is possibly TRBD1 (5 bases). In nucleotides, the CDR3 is TGTGCCAGTAGCCCTGGGGCCGCCGGGGCCAACGTCCTGACTTTC. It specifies CASSPGAAGANVLTF.